What follows are 14 T cell receptor beta chains derived from one specimen sequenced in a study of technical replicates of blood from several donors (TCRdb year 2017). The library was made by the immunoSEQ multiplex PCR assay. This immuneACCESS table, as held by TCRdb, lists in-frame sequences with V and J called but not all clones. Of the missing ones, under half trace to an unresolved V gene in checked studies; the others have no known cause. This sample comprises under 95,000 clones, 90% to 95% of them detected only once. Clones ranked in the top ten supply approximately 0.27% of the sample. Input material: T cells isolated from PBMCs. These receptors all come from a human donor in good health.

V gene TRBV11-2 combines with J gene TRBJ1-4; D unclear. Germline loops: CDR1 SGHAT, CDR2 FQNNGV. This CDR3 is 12 amino acids long. The V end was cut by 2 bases, the J end by 10 bases, with 8 bases between. The DNA for the CDR3 is TGTGCCAGCAGCTTACAACGGGGAAAACTGTTTTTT. Amino acid sequence: CASSLQRGKLFF.

The chain links TRBV5-1 to TRBJ1-5, with unresolved D. V lost 4 bases and J 6 bases, leaving 14 bases between the germline ends. The V gene's germline CDR1 is SGHRS and CDR2 YFSETQ. This CDR3 contains 14 residues. CDR3 bases: TGCGCCAGCAGCCGCGGGCAGGTTGGTCAGCCCCAGCATTTT. Protein: CASSRGQVGQPQHF.

In this sample, this clone turned up a few times. At one of its ends the junction is not consistent with the germline gene, which may arise from a read error. The J gene is TRBJ1-3, the V gene TRBV30; tentative D call: TRBD1 (6 bases). Germline CDR1 GTSNPN, CDR2 SVGIG (reference sequence). The CDR3 extends over 16 amino acids. The CDR3: CAGRRVTGLSGNTIYF. The CDR3 DNA sequence: TGTGCCGGGAGGAGAGTTACAGGGCTTTCTGGAAACACCATATATTTT.

In its sample, this clone was seen a few times. The chain is built from TRBV11-1 and TRBJ2-2, with D maybe TRBD1 (6 bases). The CDR3 extends over 17 amino acids. Germline V CDR1 and CDR2: SGHAT, FQDESV (reference sequence). Trimming removed 5 bases at V and 3 bases at J, with 19 bases between. This chain's CDR3 is CASSQKGHNKYTGELFF. DNA for the CDR3: TGTGCCAGCAGCCAAAAGGGACACAACAAATACACCGGGGAGCTGTTTTTT.

J is TRBJ1-1 and V is TRBV5-5; 7 bases are shared with TRBD1. The trim removed 4 bases at V and 9 bases at J, leaving 12 bases unmatched. The CDR3 is made up of 14 amino acids. CDR1 is SGHKS, CDR2 YYEKEE, per germline (reference sequence). The CDR3 sequence: CASSQQGPPLKAFF. In DNA, the CDR3 is TGTGCCAGCAGCCAACAGGGGCCGCCGTTGAAAGCTTTCTTT.

The genes are TRBV11-3 and TRBJ1-4; D gene uncertain. CDR1 and CDR2 (germline): SGHNT, YENEEA. Trimming pared 1 base from V and 10 bases from J, leaving 13 bases between. This CDR3 is built from 14 residues. The CDR3 here is CASSLVNTGGKLFF. The DNA of the CDR3 is TGTGCCAGCAGCTTAGTAAACACGGGAGGAAAACTGTTTTTT. The entire variable domain, with the rest obtained from reference TRBV11-3 and TRBJ1-4, is as follows: EAGVVQSPRYKIIEKKQPVAFWCNPISGHNTLYWYLQNLGQGPELLIRYENEEAVDDSQLPKDRFSAERLKGVDSTLKIQPAELGDSAVYLCASSLVNTGGKLFFGSGTQLSVL.

This clone came up once. This rearrangement joins TRBV4-1 to TRBJ2-3, with D possibly being TRBD1 (6 bases). This CDR3 has 14 residues. Trimming shortened V by 8 bases and J by 2 bases, and 14 bases separated the two germline ends. Germline lookup yields CDR1 MGHRA and CDR2 YSYEKL. For the CDR3, the DNA is TGCGCCAGCGGGACGGACAGATACACAGATACGCAGTATTTT. Translated: CASGTDRYTDTQYF.

Here the CDR3 reads CASSELGQGGQPQHF. In DNA form, the CDR3 reads TGTGCCAGCAGTGAGCTAGGACAGGGGGGTCAGCCCCAGCATTTT. This rearrangement joins TRBV2 to TRBJ1-5; TRBD1 matches at 10 bases. The CDR3 length is 15 residues. CDR1 is SNHLY and CDR2 is FYNNEI in the germline V gene. J was trimmed by 6 bases and V by 3 bases; bases with no gene match: 5.

The rearrangement uses TRBV7-2 and TRBJ2-5; 9 bases are a match to TRBD2. J lost 2 bases, V lost 1 base, and 5 bases had no gene match. Germline-derived CDR1 and CDR2 are SGHTA and FQGNSA. The CDR3 totals 16 residues. This CDR3 reads CASSLVLAGRQETQYF. CDR3 sequence (DNA): TGTGCCAGCAGCTTAGTTCTAGCGGGGAGGCAAGAGACCCAGTACTTC.

This sequence joins TRBV5-4 and TRBJ2-1; D is possibly TRBD2 (6 bases). The CDR3 length is 14 residues. V was cut by 5 bases and J by 0 bases, with 9 bases left in between. Germline CDR1 and CDR2: SGHNT and YYREEE (reference sequence). The CDR3: CASRIGSSYNEQFF. The DNA for the CDR3 is TGTGCCAGCAGAATCGGGAGCTCCTACAATGAGCAGTTCTTC.

This chain uses TRBV6-1 with TRBJ1-1; D not resolved. The germline V and J ends were trimmed by 2 bases and 6 bases, with 13 bases remaining between them. CDR3 size: 14 residues. In germline, CDR1 is MNHNS, CDR2 SASEGT. The DNA of the CDR3 is TGTGCCAGCAGTGAATCCGCCCTACTCCCTGAAGCTTTCTTT. Protein product: CASSESALLPEAFF.

The CDR3 DNA reads as TGTGCCAGTAGTGTCGGGGGGGCCGAGACCCAGTACTTC. This gives the protein CASSVGGAETQYF. V gene TRBV19 combines with J gene TRBJ2-5, with 8 bases aligning to TRBD2. Trimming cost V 5 bases and J 5 bases; bases outside gene matches: 4. The germline V gene encodes CDR1 LNHDA and CDR2 SQIVND (reference sequence). The CDR3 has 13 amino acids.

V is TRBV5-1 and J is TRBJ1-5; TRBD1 aligns across 8 bases. CDR1 and CDR2 (germline): SGHRS, YFSETQ. The CDR3 runs to 15 residues. Losses at the gene ends were 0 bases for V and 5 bases for J; bases not matched to a gene: 4. The CDR3 loop reads CASSLVDRGYQPQHF. Here the CDR3 DNA reads TGCGCCAGCAGCTTGGTCGACAGGGGTTATCAGCCCCAGCATTTT. Drawing the rest from reference TRBV5-1 and TRBJ1-5, the complete variable domain is KAGVTQTPRYLIKTRGQQVTLSCSPISGHRSVSWYQQTPGQGLQFLFEYFSETQRNKGNFPGRFSGRQFSNSRSEMNVSTLELGDSALYLCASSLVDRGYQPQHFGDGTRLSIL.

This chain connects TRBV6-1 to TRBJ2-7, with 10 bases matching TRBD2. V shed 7 bases and J 2 bases; nucleotides not matched to a gene: 2. Germline V gene sequence: CDR1 MNHNS, CDR2 SASEGT. The CDR3 length is 13 residues. The CDR3 spells CASMLAGAYEQYF. The DNA of the CDR3 is TGTGCCAGCATGCTAGCGGGAGCCTACGAGCAGTACTTC.